The rows below give T cell receptor beta chains drawn from one sample of a study of OX40 agonist ivuxolimab in advanced cancers. Profiled with immunoSEQ multiplex PCR; TCRdb holds only in-frame clones, not every one. The table lists roughly 56,000 clones, 85% to 90% of them singletons, with 0.7% to 0.95% in the top ten. Sequenced here: CD4+ or CD8+ T cells sorted from blood, sampled in a trial of the OX40 agonist ivuxolimab. The source is an adult with an advanced solid tumor such as melanoma, head and neck, liver or kidney cancer. The CDR3 runs from the conserved cysteine through the conserved F or W. A D gene is named only where the DNA matches it firmly. The listing skips clone size in some rows; elsewhere it reads once, few, many or a size class.

TRBJ1-4 TRBV13 . once CASSLGSGADEKLFF TGTGCCAGCAGCTTAGGCTCCGGGGCGGATGAAAAACTGTTTTTT
TRBJ2-1 TRBV19 TRBD1 once CASSARDRGAGTNYNEQFF TGTGCCAGTAGTGCCCGGGACAGGGGTGCGGGGACTAACTACAATGAGCAGTTCTTC
TRBJ2-3 TRBV10-3 TRBD2 once CAISDVGLAGGTDTQYF TGTGCCATCAGTGATGTCGGGCTAGCGGGAGGCACAGATACGCAGTATTTT
TRBJ2-1 TRBV18 TRBD1 . CASSLGQAQRREQFF TGTGCCAGCTCACTCGGACAGGCACAGCGCAGGGAGCAGTTCTTC
TRBJ2-7 TRBV6-6 TRBD1 . CASSKQGNEQYF TGTGCCAGCAGTAAACAGGGGAACGAGCAGTACTTC
TRBJ2-7 TRBV7-6 TRBD2 . CASSPRPTSGKHEQYF TGTGCCAGCAGCCCAAGACCGACTAGCGGGAAACACGAGCAGTACTTC
TRBJ1-1 TRBV29-1 TRBD1 . CSVRDRGRWTEAFF TGCAGCGTCCGGGACAGGGGGCGATGGACTGAAGCTTTCTTT
TRBJ2-5 TRBV19 . . CASSISHIEETQYF TGTGCCAGTAGTATCTCTCACATCGAAGAGACCCAGTACTTC
TRBJ2-7 TRBV5-4 . . CASSLSPGIHEQYF TGTGCCAGCAGCTTATCCCCAGGGATCCACGAGCAGTACTTC
TRBJ2-6 TRBV7-7 . . CASSLSPPQSRANVLTF TGTGCCAGCAGCTTGTCACCGCCACAAAGTCGGGCCAACGTCCTGACTTTC
TRBJ1-5 TRBV6-6 . . CASTPGEWSSSKPQHF TGTGCCAGCACCCCGGGGGAATGGAGCTCTAGCAAGCCCCAGCATTTT
TRBJ2-7 TRBV20-1 . . CSASPAYEQYF TGCAGTGCTAGCCCCGCCTACGAGCAGTACTTC
TRBJ1-1 TRBV7-2 . . CASSLIRQAREAFF TGTGCCAGCAGCTTAATCAGACAGGCTCGGGAAGCTTTCTTT
TRBJ2-5 TRBV5-1 . . CASSLEGRFQETQYF TGCGCCAGCAGCTTGGAAGGGAGATTCCAAGAGACCCAGTACTTC
TRBJ1-6 TRBV18 TRBD1 . CASSPYRGEYSPLHF TGTGCCAGCTCACCGTACAGGGGAGAATATTCACCCCTCCACTTT
TRBJ1-1 TRBV5-5 . once CASSFQGTEAFF TGTGCCAGCAGCTTCCAGGGCACTGAAGCTTTCTTT
TRBJ2-7 TRBV6-1 TRBD2 . CASSFNGRAYEQYF TGTGCCAGCAGTTTTAACGGGAGGGCCTACGAGCAGTACTTC
TRBJ2-1 TRBV7-2 TRBD2 . CASSLPGGLAGGVGGQFF TGTGCCAGCAGCTTACCTGGGGGACTAGCGGGAGGGGTAGGTGGGCAGTTCTTC
TRBJ1-1 TRBV15 . . CATSRLPRDTEAFF TGTGCCACCAGCAGACTCCCCAGGGACACTGAAGCTTTCTTT
TRBJ2-1 TRBV6-5 . few CASSSWDNEQFF TGTGCCAGCAGTTCCTGGGATAATGAGCAGTTCTTC
TRBJ1-2 TRBV4-3 TRBD1 . CASSQENLDRGSYTF TGCGCCAGCAGCCAAGAGAATCTTGACAGGGGAAGCTACACCTTC
TRBJ2-7 TRBV5-6 TRBD2 . CASSLGLAVFEQYF TGTGCCAGCAGCTTGGGACTAGCGGTCTTCGAGCAGTACTTC
TRBJ1-2 TRBV18 . . CASSLPPGTTYGYTF TGTGCCAGCTCACTACCCCCCGGGACGACCTATGGCTACACCTTC
TRBJ1-4 TRBV4-1 . . CASSPLGEKLFF TGCGCCAGCAGCCCGCTTGGGGAAAAACTGTTTTTT
TRBJ1-2 TRBV19 . . CASTDHGGHFGYTF TGTGCCAGTACTGACCATGGGGGTCACTTCGGCTACACCTTC
TRBJ1-5 TRBV18 . . CASSPEAGNQPQHF TGTGCCAGCTCACCAGAAGCAGGCAATCAGCCCCAGCATTTT
TRBJ2-7 TRBV6-5 . . CATRQRGNEQYF TGTGCCACCCGGCAAAGGGGCAACGAGCAGTACTTC
TRBJ2-7 TRBV18 TRBD2 . CASSREGYEQYF TGTGCCAGCTCCCGGGAGGGTTACGAGCAGTACTTC
TRBJ2-5 TRBV7-6 . . CASSGTGSQTQYF TGTGCCAGCAGCGGGACGGGGTCGCAGACCCAGTACTTC
TRBJ1-1 TRBV6-5 TRBD1 . CASSLRTGAQAFF TGTGCCAGCAGTTTGAGGACAGGCGCTCAAGCTTTCTTT
TRBJ2-5 TRBV28 . once CASSLGGPQETQYF TGTGCCAGCAGCCTGGGGGGACCACAAGAGACCCAGTACTTC
TRBJ1-1 TRBV9 . . CASSTQYETEAFF TGTGCCAGCAGCACCCAGTATGAGACTGAAGCTTTCTTT
TRBJ1-6 TRBV4-1 TRBD1 medium-sized CASSQGLRDRNSPLHF TGCGCCAGCAGCCAAGGCCTCCGGGACAGGAATTCACCCCTCCACTTT
TRBJ2-7 TRBV5-1 TRBD1 . CASSLGTGAKLEQYF TGCGCCAGCAGCTTGGGGACAGGGGCGAAACTCGAGCAGTACTTC
TRBJ1-2 TRBV7-2 . . CASSLAGIPYGYTF TGTGCCAGCAGCTTAGCGGGCATCCCCTATGGCTACACCTTC
TRBJ1-5 TRBV30 . few CAWSLRGQGQPQHF TGTGCCTGGAGTCTCAGAGGACAAGGACAGCCCCAGCATTTT
TRBJ2-5 TRBV9 TRBD2 . CASSAPGEREVETQYF TGTGCCAGCAGCGCCCCGGGGGAGCGGGAGGTGGAGACCCAGTACTTC
TRBJ1-2 TRBV5-1 . . CASSIGTTRANYGYTF TGCGCCAGCAGCATAGGGACAACGCGAGCTAACTATGGCTACACCTTC
TRBJ2-1 TRBV9 TRBD2 . CASSLRGLAGDNEQFF TGTGCCAGCAGCCTAAGAGGACTAGCGGGAGACAATGAGCAGTTCTTC
TRBJ1-5 TRBV6-1 TRBD1 . CASSRDRVNQPQHF TGTGCCAGCAGTCGAGACAGGGTAAATCAGCCCCAGCATTTT
TRBJ1-2 TRBV4-3 . . CASSQGTNYGYTF TGCGCCAGCAGCCAAGGGACTAACTATGGCTACACCTTC
TRBJ2-1 TRBV11-2 . . CASSLSTGYNEQFF TGTGCCAGCAGCTTAAGTACAGGGTACAATGAGCAGTTCTTC
TRBJ2-5 TRBV7-9 . . CASSLALGETQYF TGTGCCAGCAGCTTAGCGCTGGGGGAGACCCAGTACTTC
TRBJ1-3 TRBV6-1 . . CASSVGVGGRNTIYF TGTGCCAGCAGTGTTGGAGTAGGGGGAAGAAACACCATATATTTT
TRBJ1-3 TRBV6-5 . . CASSYSTAGNTIYF TGTGCCAGCAGTTACTCGACGGCCGGAAACACCATATATTTT
TRBJ2-3 TRBV5-4 TRBD2 . CASSPVPSGGSTDTQYF TGTGCCAGCAGCCCGGTCCCTAGCGGGGGGAGCACAGATACGCAGTATTTT
TRBJ2-7 TRBV6-6 . . CASSYGLAEAGYEQYF TGTGCCAGCAGTTATGGCTTAGCGGAGGCCGGGTACGAGCAGTACTTC
TRBJ1-5 TRBV30 . . CAWSVSGGSYSNQPQHF TGTGCCTGGAGTGTAAGTGGCGGATCCTATAGCAATCAGCCCCAGCATTTT
TRBJ1-1 TRBV6-5 TRBD1 . CASSRPGQPYTEAFF TGTGCCAGCAGTCGACCGGGACAGCCCTACACTGAAGCTTTCTTT
TRBJ1-5 TRBV11-3 TRBD1 . CASSPGQGMSNQPQHF TGTGCCAGCAGCCCGGGACAGGGCATGAGCAATCAGCCCCAGCATTTT
TRBJ2-7 TRBV6-1 . . CASSEAAFPYEQYF TGTGCCAGCAGTGAAGCGGCCTTTCCCTACGAGCAGTACTTC
TRBJ2-1 TRBV5-1 . few CASSLEAGYNEQFF TGCGCCAGCAGCTTGGAGGCGGGTTACAATGAGCAGTTCTTC
TRBJ1-5 TRBV15 . . CATSRETAGNQPQHF TGTGCCACCAGCAGAGAAACGGCAGGGAATCAGCCCCAGCATTTT
TRBJ2-7 TRBV12-5 . . CASGLGETEHRYEQYF TGTGCTAGTGGTTTGGGAGAGACAGAACACCGCTACGAGCAGTACTTC
TRBJ1-2 TRBV11-2 TRBD1 . CASNQGVGNYGYTF TGTGCCAGCAACCAGGGGGTCGGAAACTATGGCTACACCTTC
TRBJ2-7 TRBV12-5 . . CASADPDRALEQYF TGTGCTAGTGCGGACCCGGACAGAGCCTTGGAGCAGTACTTC
TRBJ1-4 TRBV10-2 . . CASSFGVGDEKLFF TGCGCCAGCAGCTTCGGGGTGGGGGATGAAAAACTGTTTTTT